This is a list of T cell receptor beta chains from one sample in a study of shared clonotypes between healthy human individuals. Repertoires were generated with immunoSEQ multiplex PCR, while TCRdb's copy carries only in-frame clones and drops some. The data show about 2 million clones, about 95% seen once. The sample taken for sequencing was naive CD8+ T cells sorted from blood. Receptors were obtained from a man aged 18 to 29 in good health. Both conserved end residues are part of each CDR3. Each record gives: D gene, V gene, J gene, clone size, CDR3 protein, CDR3 DNA. The D gene is left open where the match is weak. Size is stated for part of the rows, as once, few or many counts, or as a class when the clone is expanded.

>TRBD2|TRBV6-6|TRBJ2-5|.
CASSYWGLAGLETQYF
TGTGCCAGCAGTTATTGGGGGCTAGCGGGATTGGAGACCCAGTACTTC
>.|TRBV29-1|TRBJ1-4|.
CSVVQGINEKLFF
TGCAGCGTTGTTCAGGGGATTAATGAAAAACTGTTTTTT
>.|TRBV21-1|TRBJ1-1|.
CASSKTQGDRRSNTEAFF
TGTGCCAGCAGCAAAACGCAAGGGGACAGGCGTAGTAACACTGAAGCTTTCTTT
>.|TRBV4-1|TRBJ2-2|.
CASSPETGFNTGELFF
TGCGCCAGCAGCCCTGAAACAGGGTTTAACACCGGGGAGCTGTTTTTT
>.|TRBV28|TRBJ2-3|.
CASSLSGVRTDTQYF
TGTGCCAGCAGTTTATCAGGGGTTAGGACAGATACGCAGTATTTT
>TRBD2|TRBV15|TRBJ2-7|.
CATSPRGRVLGYEQYF
TGTGCCACCAGCCCCCGGGGGAGGGTCCTGGGCTACGAGCAGTACTTC
>.|TRBV5-6|TRBJ1-2|.
CASSLRGYDDFNYGYTF
TGTGCCAGCAGCTTAAGGGGATACGACGATTTTAACTATGGCTACACCTTC
>.|TRBV7-2|TRBJ2-3|.
CASSFTRLDSPSTDTQYF
TGTGCCAGCAGCTTTACAAGACTCGACAGCCCTAGCACAGATACGCAGTATTTT
>.|TRBV4-1|TRBJ2-7|.
CASSLLADNSYEQYF
TGCGCCAGCAGCCTTCTAGCTGACAACTCCTACGAGCAGTACTTC
>TRBD1|TRBV5-1|TRBJ2-7|.
CASSLAGGAGYEQYF
TGCGCCAGCAGCTTGGCAGGGGGCGCCGGCTACGAGCAGTACTTC
>.|TRBV6-5|TRBJ1-2|once
CASREGGNYGYTF
TGTGCCAGCAGGGAGGGGGGAAACTATGGCTACACCTTC
>.|TRBV10-3|TRBJ2-6|.
CAISDFAGANVLTF
TGTGCCATCAGTGATTTCGCTGGGGCCAACGTCCTGACTTTC
>.|TRBV12-5|TRBJ2-5|once
CASQGGQAGTQYF
TGTGCTTCCCAAGGGGGGCAGGCCGGGACCCAGTACTTC
>.|TRBV5-5|TRBJ2-7|.
CASSLGTVGEQYF
TGTGCCAGCAGCTTGGGGACAGTTGGCGAGCAGTACTTC
>.|TRBV11-2|TRBJ2-7|.
CASSSGLATYEQYF
TGTGCCAGCAGCTCTGGACTGGCGACCTACGAGCAGTACTTC
>TRBD1|TRBV5-1|TRBJ2-5|.
CASSLSTGATYETQYF
TGCGCCAGCAGCTTGTCGACAGGGGCGACTTACGAGACCCAGTACTTC
>TRBD1|TRBV4-3|TRBJ2-2|.
CASSPDRGGELFF
TGCGCCAGCAGCCCAGACAGGGGCGGGGAGCTGTTTTTT
>TRBD1|TRBV25-1|TRBJ2-7|.
CASSETGGSYEQYF
TGTGCCAGCAGTGAAACAGGGGGCTCTTACGAGCAGTACTTC
>TRBD2|TRBV7-9|TRBJ2-7|.
CASSLIDQTSGISYEQYF
TGTGCCAGCAGCTTAATTGACCAGACTAGCGGGATCTCCTACGAGCAGTACTTC
>TRBD1|TRBV7-8|TRBJ1-1|once
CASSFRQGGPLNTEAFF
TGTGCCAGCAGCTTTAGGCAGGGGGGCCCTTTAAACACTGAAGCTTTCTTT
>.|TRBV19|TRBJ2-2|.
CASSMLSSGELFF
TGTGCCAGTAGTATGCTGTCGTCCGGGGAGCTGTTTTTT
>.|TRBV27|TRBJ2-2|.
CASSLGGRTGELFF
TGTGCCAGCAGTTTGGGGGGCCGAACCGGGGAGCTGTTTTTT
>.|TRBV6-1|TRBJ2-7|once
CASKWRADGTYEQYF
TGTGCCAGCAAATGGAGAGCTGACGGCACCTACGAGCAGTACTTC
>.|TRBV5-4|TRBJ2-2|.
CASSLLLGSGGELFF
TGTGCCAGCAGCTTGCTCTTGGGGTCTGGCGGGGAGCTGTTTTTT
>TRBD1|TRBV5-1|TRBJ2-7|.
CASSHDRELTYEQYF
TGCGCCAGCAGCCACGACAGGGAGCTAACCTACGAGCAGTACTTC
>.|TRBV19|TRBJ1-5|.
CASTWRQGNQPQHF
TGTGCCAGTACCTGGAGACAGGGCAATCAGCCCCAGCATTTT
>.|TRBV28|TRBJ2-7|.
CASSNPAPPSTLDEQYF
TGTGCCAGCAGCAATCCCGCCCCCCCTAGCACCCTCGACGAGCAGTACTTC
>.|TRBV27|TRBJ1-2|.
CASSLRGRDGYTF
TGTGCCAGCAGTTTACGAGGGAGGGATGGCTACACCTTC
>.|TRBV18|TRBJ2-1|.
CASSPPENSNEQFF
TGTGCCAGCTCACCACCGGAGAATAGTAATGAGCAGTTCTTC
>TRBD2|TRBV11-2|TRBJ2-4|.
CASSSSSGSHIQYF
TGTGCCAGCAGCTCGTCTAGCGGGAGTCACATTCAGTACTTC
>TRBD2|TRBV5-1|TRBJ2-1|.
CASSLAAGDLFF
TGCGCCAGCAGCTTGGCGGCGGGGGATCTCTTCTTC
>.|TRBV5-1|TRBJ1-5|once
CASSLDSQSNQPQHF
TGCGCCAGCAGCCTGGACAGTCAAAGCAATCAGCCCCAGCATTTT
>.|TRBV4-1|TRBJ1-6|.
CASSQGVGFVSPLHF
TGCGCCAGCAGCCAAGGGGTAGGGTTTGTCTCACCCCTCCACTTT
>.|TRBV10-3|TRBJ2-5|.
CATGLGQETQYF
TGTGCCACCGGACTTGGGCAAGAGACCCAGTACTTC
>.|TRBV21-1|TRBJ2-7|.
CAIPNTMGGRRYF
TGTGCCATCCCAAATACTATGGGGGGCCGGCGGTACTTC
>TRBD1|TRBV6-1|TRBJ2-7|.
CASSAGTGIHEQYF
TGTGCCAGCAGTGCCGGGACAGGGATCCACGAGCAGTACTTC
>TRBD1|TRBV5-6|TRBJ1-5|.
CASSPGTGNQPQHF
TGTGCCAGCAGCCCTGGGACAGGTAATCAGCCCCAGCATTTT
>.|TRBV4-1|TRBJ2-7|.
CASSQDFQGAYEQYF
TGCGCCAGCAGCCAAGACTTCCAGGGTGCCTACGAGCAGTACTTC
>.|TRBV5-1|TRBJ1-3|.
CASSLAEGADRNTIYF
TGCGCCAGCAGCTTGGCCGAGGGAGCAGACAGAAACACCATATATTTT
>.|TRBV5-4|TRBJ2-1|.
CVSSLWGLAGFF
TGTGTCAGCAGCTTATGGGGTCTCGCGGGGTTCTTC
>.|TRBV9|TRBJ2-7|.
CASSTRPDSSYEQYF
TGTGCCAGCAGCACCAGACCCGACAGCTCCTACGAGCAGTACTTC
>TRBD1|TRBV28|TRBJ2-7|.
CASLQGTGSYEQYF
TGTGCCAGCCTACAAGGGACAGGTTCCTACGAGCAGTACTTC
>.|TRBV15|TRBJ2-3|once
CATRDLQGPFTDTQYF
TGTGCCACCAGAGACCTACAGGGCCCCTTCACAGATACGCAGTATTTT
>.|TRBV25-1|TRBJ2-2|once
CASSELMSGELFF
TGTGCCAGCAGTGAATTAATGAGCGGGGAGCTGTTTTTT
>.|TRBV5-1|TRBJ2-2|.
CASSFPGTPPQGEELFF
TGCGCCAGCAGCTTCCCGGGGACCCCCCCACAGGGAGAGGAGCTGTTTTTT
>.|TRBV19|TRBJ2-7|.
CATQRQVGRGEQYF
TGTGCCACTCAGAGGCAGGTGGGACGGGGAGAGCAGTACTTC
>.|TRBV10-3|TRBJ2-2|once
CAISDSGGGYAGELFF
TGTGCCATCAGTGATAGTGGAGGGGGCTACGCCGGGGAGCTGTTTTTT
>.|TRBV10-2|TRBJ2-7|once
CASSGLGRTHSYEQYF
TGCGCCAGCAGCGGGCTAGGCAGGACCCACTCCTACGAGCAGTACTTC
>TRBD1|TRBV30|TRBJ1-6|.
CAWSVQGSNSPLHF
TGTGCCTGGAGTGTACAGGGGTCTAATTCACCCCTCCACTTT
>.|TRBV4-1|TRBJ2-7|.
CASSLLSGSYEQYF
TGCGCCAGCAGCCTACTGAGCGGATCCTACGAGCAGTACTTC
>.|TRBV7-9|TRBJ1-1|.
CASSLIAGGKRQMNTEAFF
TGTGCCAGCAGCTTAATAGCGGGCGGGAAAAGACAGATGAACACTGAAGCTTTCTTT
>.|TRBV27|TRBJ2-2|.
CASSLTLSGELFF
TGTGCCAGCAGTTTAACCCTATCCGGGGAGCTGTTTTTT
>.|TRBV28|TRBJ2-3|.
CASSFGQGSTDTQYF
TGTGCCAGCAGTTTTGGCCAGGGGAGCACAGATACGCAGTATTTT
>.|TRBV5-6|TRBJ2-1|.
CASSLFGGEQFF
TGTGCCAGCAGCCTGTTCGGCGGTGAGCAGTTCTTC